There are many counts of the clone carrying this T cell receptor (beta chain). Its specificity is not known. In TCRdb, the 5' RACE reads were re-called with MiXCR into one record per CDR3 protein. The table lists 280,000 or so distinct CDR3 sequences, more than 6.5% of them singletons, with approximately 2% in the top ten. The data originate from a study of identical twins. Trimming cost V 0 bases and J 0 bases, with 9 bases left between them. The CDR3 loop spans 15 amino acids. Germline lookup yields CDR1 SGHRS and CDR2 YFSETQ. Study-wide results and limits: Carriage of fewer insertions was seen in abundant cord blood beta clonotypes, whereas memory repertoires showed none. Models, which agreed with sharing between unrelated individuals, nonetheless underestimated the out-of-frame TCR alpha sharing seen in monozygotic twins. Beta out-of-frame twin sharing showed a weaker excess.

This sample was also put to use in a study of yellow fever vaccine responses in identical twins.

The chain couples TRBV5-1 to TRBJ1-1; no clear D. The origin of this receptor is a woman between 18 and 29 years old in good health. Sequences were obtained from memory (CD45RO+) T cells sorted from blood. CDR3 in DNA: TGCGCCAGCAGCTTGGACGGACTGATGAACACTGAAGCTTTCTTT. Translated, it gives CASSLDGLMNTEAFF.